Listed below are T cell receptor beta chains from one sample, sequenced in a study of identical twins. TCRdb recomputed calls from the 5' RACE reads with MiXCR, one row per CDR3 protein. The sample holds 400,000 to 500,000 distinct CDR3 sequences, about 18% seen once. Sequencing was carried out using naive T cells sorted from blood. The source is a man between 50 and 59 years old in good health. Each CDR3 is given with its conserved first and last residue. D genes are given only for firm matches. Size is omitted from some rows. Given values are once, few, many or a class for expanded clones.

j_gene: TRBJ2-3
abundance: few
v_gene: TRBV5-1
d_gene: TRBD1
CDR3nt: TGCGCCAGCAGCTACACCGGGACAGGGGGGACAGATACGCAGTATTTT
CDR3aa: CASSYTGTGGTDTQYF

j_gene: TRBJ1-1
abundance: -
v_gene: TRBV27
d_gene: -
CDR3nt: TGTGCCAGCGGGTTAACAGGATCCAACACTGAAGCTTTCTTT
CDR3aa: CASGLTGSNTEAFF

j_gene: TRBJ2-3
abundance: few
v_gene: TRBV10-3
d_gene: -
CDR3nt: TGTGCCATCAACCGAGCCAACACAGATACGCAGTATTTT
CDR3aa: CAINRANTDTQYF

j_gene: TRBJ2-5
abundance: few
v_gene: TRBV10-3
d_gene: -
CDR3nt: TGTGCCATCAGTGAGTCGACAGAGACCCAGTACTTC
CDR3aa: CAISESTETQYF

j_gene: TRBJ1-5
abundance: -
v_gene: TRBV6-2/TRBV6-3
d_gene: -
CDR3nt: TGTGCCAGCAGCAAAGGGCCCTTAGGAGTGCGGCCCCAGCATTTT
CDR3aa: CASSKGPLGVRPQHF

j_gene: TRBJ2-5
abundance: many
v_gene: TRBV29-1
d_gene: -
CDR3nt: TGCAGCGTTGCGTCAGTGATTCTGGAGACCCAGTACTTC
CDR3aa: CSVASVILETQYF

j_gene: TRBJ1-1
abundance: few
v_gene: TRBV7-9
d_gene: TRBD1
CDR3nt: TGTGCCAGCACCCAGACAGGGCAATATGGTAAAGCTTTCTTT
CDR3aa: CASTQTGQYGKAFF

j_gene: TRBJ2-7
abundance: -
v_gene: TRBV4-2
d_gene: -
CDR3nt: TGTGCCAGCAGCCGCCTGGACAAACCACTAGAGCAGTACTTC
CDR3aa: CASSRLDKPLEQYF

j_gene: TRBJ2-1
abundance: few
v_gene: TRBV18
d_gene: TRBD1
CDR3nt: TGTGCCAGCTCACCACCGAACAGGGGCAGATACAATGAGCAGTTCTTC
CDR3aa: CASSPPNRGRYNEQFF

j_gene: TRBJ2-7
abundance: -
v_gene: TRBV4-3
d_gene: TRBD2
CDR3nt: TGCGCCAGCAGCCAAGATTTCGGGAGGCTGGACTCCTACGAGCAGTACTTC
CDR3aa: CASSQDFGRLDSYEQYF

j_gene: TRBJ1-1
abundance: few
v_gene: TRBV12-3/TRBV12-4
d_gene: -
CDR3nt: TGTGCCAGCGGGGGAGGGGGGACTGAAGCTTTCTTT
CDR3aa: CASGGGGTEAFF

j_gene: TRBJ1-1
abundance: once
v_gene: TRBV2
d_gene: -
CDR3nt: TGTGCCAGCCGGGATTTTGGGGACACTGAAGCTTTCTTT
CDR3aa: CASRDFGDTEAFF

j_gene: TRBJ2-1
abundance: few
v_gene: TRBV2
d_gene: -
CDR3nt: TGTGCCAGCAGTGATCAAGGGGGGTTTGAGCAGTTCTTC
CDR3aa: CASSDQGGFEQFF

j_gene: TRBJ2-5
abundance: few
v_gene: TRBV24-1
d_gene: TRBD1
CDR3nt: TGTGCCACCAGGGACAGGGAATTAGGGACCCAGTACTTC
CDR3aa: CATRDRELGTQYF

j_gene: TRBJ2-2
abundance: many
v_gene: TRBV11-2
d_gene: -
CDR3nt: TGTGCCAGCAGCTTAGATCTTGGGGGAGCGAACACCGGGGAGCTGTTTTTT
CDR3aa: CASSLDLGGANTGELFF

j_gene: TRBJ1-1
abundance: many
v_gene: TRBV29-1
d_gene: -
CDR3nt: TGCAGCGTTGAAGGGGCGATCGGAGGGCCTGAAGCTTTCTTT
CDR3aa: CSVEGAIGGPEAFF

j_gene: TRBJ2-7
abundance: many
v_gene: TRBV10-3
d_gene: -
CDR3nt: TGTGCCATCAGTGAGTCAAATTTGGGGGCTGTCCACGAGCAGTACTTC
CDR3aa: CAISESNLGAVHEQYF

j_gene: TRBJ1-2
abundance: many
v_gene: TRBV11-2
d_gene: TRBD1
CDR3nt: TGTGCCAGCAGCCCGACAGGGGGGGTGGGCTACACCTTC
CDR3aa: CASSPTGGVGYTF

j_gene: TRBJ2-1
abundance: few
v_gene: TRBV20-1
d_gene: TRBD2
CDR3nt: TGCAGTGCTGGCTTGCGCGGGGGGCCCTACAATGAGCAGTTCTTC
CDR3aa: CSAGLRGGPYNEQFF

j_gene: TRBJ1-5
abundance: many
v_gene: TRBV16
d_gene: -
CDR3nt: TGTGCCAGCAGCCAATCGCCCCGGGGTTTTCAGCCCCAGCATTTT
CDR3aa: CASSQSPRGFQPQHF

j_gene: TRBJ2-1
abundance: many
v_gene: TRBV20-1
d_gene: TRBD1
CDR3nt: TGCAGTGCCACTGACCGGGACAGGGCCTACAATGAGCAGTTCTTC
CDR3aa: CSATDRDRAYNEQFF

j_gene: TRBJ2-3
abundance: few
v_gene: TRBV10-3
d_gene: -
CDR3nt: TGTGCCATCAATCGGGGGGCGGCAGATACGCAGTATTTT
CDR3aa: CAINRGAADTQYF